A selection of T cell receptor beta chains follows, all from one sample in a study of identical twins. Each CDR3 protein gets one entry after TCRdb re-called the 5' RACE reads with MiXCR. The data show roughly 690,000 distinct CDR3 sequences, with over 5% seen just once and about 1.8% held by the top ten. Material for sequencing was naive T cells sorted from blood. These receptor sequences come from a man younger than 35 in good health. CDR3s include the opening cysteine and the closing phenylalanine or tryptophan. The D gene is left open where the match is weak. Not all rows give a size; the values are once, few, many and, for expanded clones, a class.

clone_size: many
v_call: TRBV20-1
j_call: TRBJ2-1
d_call: -
cdr3_aa: CSAPRTVRQFF
cdr3_nt: TGCAGTGCTCCTCGGACTGTCCGGCAGTTCTTC

clone_size: few
v_call: TRBV6-5
j_call: TRBJ2-6
d_call: -
cdr3_aa: CASSYGGPGANVLTF
cdr3_nt: TGTGCCAGCAGTTACGGGGGGCCCGGGGCCAACGTCCTGACTTTC

clone_size: many
v_call: TRBV5-1
j_call: TRBJ2-1
d_call: TRBD1
cdr3_aa: CASSLGDRLLSAEQFF
cdr3_nt: TGCGCCAGCAGCTTGGGGGACAGGTTGTTGAGTGCTGAGCAGTTCTTC

clone_size: -
v_call: TRBV7-9
j_call: TRBJ2-1
d_call: TRBD2
cdr3_aa: CASSPPGLAGAF
cdr3_nt: TGTGCCAGCAGCCCCCCGGGACTAGCGGGAGCCTTC

clone_size: many
v_call: TRBV10-3
j_call: TRBJ2-1
d_call: TRBD2
cdr3_aa: CAISADGRSSYNEQFF
cdr3_nt: TGTGCCATCAGTGCGGACGGGAGGAGCTCCTACAATGAGCAGTTCTTC

clone_size: -
v_call: TRBV29-1
j_call: TRBJ2-5
d_call: -
cdr3_aa: CSLFHNLQETQYF
cdr3_nt: TGCAGCCTTTTCCATAACCTGCAAGAGACCCAGTACTTC

clone_size: many
v_call: TRBV20-1
j_call: TRBJ1-2
d_call: TRBD1
cdr3_aa: CSARGQGVDYGYTF
cdr3_nt: TGCAGTGCGCGCGGACAGGGAGTCGACTATGGCTACACCTTC

clone_size: many
v_call: TRBV5-1
j_call: TRBJ1-2
d_call: -
cdr3_aa: CASSQDGSDYGYTF
cdr3_nt: TGCGCCAGCAGCCAGGACGGGTCCGACTATGGCTACACCTTC

clone_size: -
v_call: TRBV18
j_call: TRBJ2-1
d_call: -
cdr3_aa: CASSPGGPPYNGQFF
cdr3_nt: TGTGCCAGCTCACCGGGAGGACCCCCCTACAATGGGCAGTTCTTC

clone_size: few
v_call: TRBV5-5
j_call: TRBJ2-3
d_call: -
cdr3_aa: CASSLDARRSYTQYF
cdr3_nt: TGTGCCAGCAGCTTGGACGCCCGCCGGAGCTATACGCAGTATTTT

clone_size: -
v_call: TRBV7-9
j_call: TRBJ2-3
d_call: TRBD2
cdr3_aa: CASSFSGGSTDTQYF
cdr3_nt: TGTGCCAGCAGCTTTAGCGGGGGGTCCACAGATACGCAGTATTTT

clone_size: many
v_call: TRBV15
j_call: TRBJ2-5
d_call: -
cdr3_aa: CATRATAQETQYF
cdr3_nt: TGTGCCACCAGAGCGACAGCACAAGAGACCCAGTACTTC

clone_size: many
v_call: TRBV12-3/TRBV12-4
j_call: TRBJ2-7
d_call: TRBD1
cdr3_aa: CASRWTGNYEQYF
cdr3_nt: TGTGCCAGCAGGTGGACAGGGAACTACGAGCAGTACTTC

clone_size: many
v_call: TRBV20-1
j_call: TRBJ2-2
d_call: -
cdr3_aa: CSAIAAFANTGELFF
cdr3_nt: TGCAGTGCCATAGCTGCATTCGCGAACACCGGGGAGCTGTTTTTT

clone_size: few
v_call: TRBV20-1
j_call: TRBJ1-6
d_call: -
cdr3_aa: CSAATGGRDNSPLHF
cdr3_nt: TGCAGTGCAGCAACGGGGGGCAGGGATAATTCACCCCTCCACTTT

clone_size: many
v_call: TRBV27
j_call: TRBJ1-5
d_call: TRBD1
cdr3_aa: CASSRDRDNQPQHF
cdr3_nt: TGTGCCAGCAGTCGGGACAGGGACAATCAGCCCCAGCATTTT

clone_size: many
v_call: TRBV29-1
j_call: TRBJ2-1
d_call: -
cdr3_aa: CSVRQYPSTSLSYNEQFF
cdr3_nt: TGCAGCGTTCGCCAGTACCCCTCTACCTCTCTCTCCTACAATGAGCAGTTCTTC

clone_size: few
v_call: TRBV5-1
j_call: TRBJ2-1
d_call: TRBD2
cdr3_aa: CASSFSGTSRNEQFF
cdr3_nt: TGCGCCAGCAGCTTCTCCGGGACTAGCAGGAATGAGCAGTTCTTC

clone_size: few
v_call: TRBV15
j_call: TRBJ2-5
d_call: -
cdr3_aa: CATSRDIGAGEGETQYF
cdr3_nt: TGTGCCACCAGCAGAGATATCGGGGCAGGGGAAGGAGAGACCCAGTACTTC

clone_size: few
v_call: TRBV6-5
j_call: TRBJ2-3
d_call: -
cdr3_aa: CASSYGGRPDTQYF
cdr3_nt: TGTGCCAGCAGTTATGGGGGGAGGCCAGATACGCAGTATTTT

clone_size: -
v_call: TRBV18
j_call: TRBJ1-5
d_call: TRBD1
cdr3_aa: CASSEGAFDQPQHF
cdr3_nt: TGTGCCAGCTCAGAGGGGGCATTTGATCAGCCCCAGCATTTT

clone_size: many
v_call: TRBV20-1
j_call: TRBJ2-5
d_call: -
cdr3_aa: CSAPRSQETQYF
cdr3_nt: TGCAGTGCTCCTCGGTCCCAAGAGACCCAGTACTTC